Shown below are 18 T cell receptor beta chains from a single sample sequenced in a study of T cells in localized non-small cell lung cancer. Only in-frame clones appear in the TCRdb table, and some are missing; sequencing was by immunoSEQ multiplex PCR. The data contain about 52,000 clones, around 87% of them seen just once; the ten biggest clones take up around 16%. The sample here was PBMCs, taken before any cancer treatment. These receptor sequences come from a female donor with stage II lung adenocarcinoma.

The chain couples TRBV2 to TRBJ2-2; unclear D gene. Germline lookup yields CDR1 SNHLY and CDR2 FYNNEI. The CDR3 has 15 residues. V gave up 0 bases and J gave up 7 bases, with 12 bases separating them. The CDR3 region is CASSEALGSGGELFF. CDR3 bases: TGTGCCAGCAGTGAAGCGTTAGGGTCCGGCGGGGAGCTGTTTTTT.

The chain carries TRBV5-1 and TRBJ2-5; D unclear. Trimming shortened V by 4 bases and J by 2 bases, and 6 bases separated the two germline ends. CDR3 length equals 12 residues. The V gene's germline CDR1 is SGHRS and CDR2 YFSETQ. The CDR3 nucleotides read TGCGCCAGCAGCCAAACGCAAGAGACCCAGTACTTC. This encodes CASSQTQETQYF.

This chain uses TRBV14 with TRBJ1-2; D perhaps matches TRBD1 (5 bases). This CDR3 has 13 residues. From germline, CDR1 is SGHDN and CDR2 FVKESK. V was cut by 6 bases and J by 4 bases, with 12 bases left in between. For the CDR3, the DNA is TGTGCCAGCAGTCCCGGGGGAGTCTATGGCTACACCTTC. Protein: CASSPGGVYGYTF.

This sequence joins TRBV6-6 and TRBJ2-3; D uncertain. Looked up from germline, CDR1 is MNHNY and CDR2 is SVGAGI (reference sequence). This CDR3 is 14 amino acids long. V lost 5 bases and J lost 3, with 12 bases in between. This chain's CDR3 is CASSQYLGTDTQYF. The CDR3 coding sequence is TGTGCCAGCAGTCAATATTTGGGGACAGATACGCAGTATTTT.

V gene TRBV9 combines with J gene TRBJ2-7; maybe TRBD1 (5 bases). Trimming stripped 1 base from V and 4 bases from J, with 15 bases between. There are 15 residues in the CDR3. Germline assignment: CDR1 SGDLS and CDR2 YYNGEE. In DNA, the CDR3 is TGTGCCAGCAGCGTATCTGCAGGGTCAAAGTACGAGCAGTACTTC. It is translated as CASSVSAGSKYEQYF.

In nucleotides, the CDR3 is TGTGCCAGCAGCCCAATTGGGGGGTCTGAAGCTTTCTTT. This encodes CASSPIGGSEAFF. V is TRBV7-9 and J is TRBJ1-1; maybe TRBD1 (5 bases). The germline V gene has CDR1 SEHNR and CDR2 FQNEAQ (reference sequence). The CDR3 has 13 amino acids. V lost 5 bases, J lost 6 bases, and 13 bases lay in between.

The rearrangement uses TRBV7-9 and TRBJ1-4; D gene uncertain. This CDR3 has 14 residues. Per germline, CDR1 SEHNR and CDR2 FQNEAQ (reference sequence). The V and J ends lost 2 bases and 8 bases respectively, with 12 bases between them. CDR3 region: CASSLSRLEEKLFF. The DNA for the CDR3 is TGTGCCAGCAGCTTATCTCGCCTGGAGGAAAAACTGTTTTTT.

This clone was observed once. V and J are TRBV7-9 and TRBJ1-1, with 9 bases identical to TRBD1. The J segment lost 8 bases and the V segment lost 5 bases, leaving 15 bases of the junction unmatched. The germline V gene has CDR1 SEHNR and CDR2 FQNEAQ (reference sequence). The CDR3 contains 16 residues. The CDR3, as DNA: TGTGCCAGCAGCCCCGGGAAGGGGACAGGGTCCCCCGAAGCTTTCTTT. Encoded protein: CASSPGKGTGSPEAFF.

This chain links TRBV9 with TRBJ2-5; 12 positions agree with TRBD2. Germline loops: CDR1 SGDLS, CDR2 YYNGEE. CDR3 length: 14 residues. With V trimmed by 2 bases and J by 5 bases, 1 base remained unmatched. The CDR3 spells CASSVTSGGETQYF. DNA for the CDR3: TGTGCCAGCAGCGTTACTAGCGGGGGGGAGACCCAGTACTTC.

CDR3 bases: TGTGCCAGCTCACCCCAGCGGGGGGGCTACAATGAGCAGTTCTTC. Translation: CASSPQRGGYNEQFF. The chain uses TRBV18 and TRBJ2-1; TRBD2 matches 10 bases. The CDR3 has 15 amino acids. Unmatched junction bases numbered 2, after V lost 3 bases and J lost 3 bases. The germline CDR1 and CDR2 sequences are KGHSH and LQKENI.

The chain recombines TRBV29-1 with TRBJ2-1; TRBD1 aligns across 11 bases. This CDR3 comprises 14 residues. J was trimmed by 9 bases and V by 5 bases; bases with no gene match: 9. Germline V gives CDR1 SQVTM, CDR2 ANQGSEA. The CDR3 spells CSVPGQGVDSEQFF. CDR3 nucleotide sequence: TGCAGCGTTCCGGGACAGGGGGTTGATAGTGAGCAGTTCTTC.

J is TRBJ2-1 and V is TRBV5-4; 11 bases match TRBD2. The CDR3 is made up of 15 amino acids. V lost 4 bases, J lost 4 bases, and 4 bases stayed unmatched. Germline-derived CDR1 and CDR2 are SGHNT and YYREEE (reference sequence). The CDR3, as DNA: TGTGCCAGCAGCCCGCGGACTAGCGGGTACAATGAGCAGTTCTTC. This codes for CASSPRTSGYNEQFF.

The rearrangement uses TRBV27 and TRBJ1-2; TRBD1 might be the D (5 bases). V gave up 7 bases and J gave up 4 bases, with 19 bases separating them. The length of the CDR3 is 15 residues. The germline V gene encodes CDR1 MNHEY and CDR2 SMNVEV (reference sequence). The CDR3 DNA sequence: TGTGCCAGCAAAGCTCCAGGCCAGGGTAGCTATGGCTACACCTTC. Its protein is CASKAPGQGSYGYTF.

The chain employs TRBV10-3 and TRBJ1-1; D perhaps matches TRBD1 (5 bases). V lost 7 bases and J 3 bases, leaving 9 bases between the germline ends. Germline CDR1 reads ENHRY; CDR2 reads SYGVKD. The CDR3 has 12 residues. The CDR3 region is CAIMGDYTEAFF. DNA of the CDR3: TGTGCCATCATGGGGGATTACACTGAAGCTTTCTTT.

The chain links TRBV11-3 to TRBJ2-7; no firm D call. Trimming took off 6 bases at V and 2 bases at J, with 14 bases between the two ends. CDR1 and CDR2 from the germline V gene are SGHNT and YENEEA. The CDR3 totals 14 residues. The DNA for the CDR3 is TGTGCCAGCAGTTCCTACAACTCCACCTACGAGCAGTACTTC. Protein sequence: CASSSYNSTYEQYF.

This clone has a single count. The chain carries TRBV2 and TRBJ2-7, with TRBD2 matching over 9 bases. The CDR3 spans 12 residues. The germline V gene has CDR1 SNHLY and CDR2 FYNNEI. Trimming removed 7 bases from V and 7 bases from J; junction bases left unmatched: 5. This CDR3 reads CASKLAGYEQYF. The DNA for the CDR3 is TGTGCCAGCAAGCTAGCGGGGTATGAGCAGTACTTC.

In its sample, this clone was seen once. The chain couples TRBV9 to TRBJ2-1; TRBD2 agrees at 14 bases. There are 17 residues in the CDR3. The J segment lost 5 bases and the V segment lost 0 bases, leaving 4 bases of the junction unmatched. The germline V gene encodes CDR1 SGDLS and CDR2 YYNGEE. The CDR3 bases are TGTGCCAGCAGCGTAGGACTAGCGGGGGGGCTGAACAATGAGCAGTTCTTC. Translated, it gives CASSVGLAGGLNNEQFF. Full variable domain (missing parts from reference TRBV9 and TRBJ2-1): DSGVTQTPKHLITATGQRVTLRCSPRSGDLSVYWYQQSLDQGLQFLIQYYNGEERAKGNILERFSAQQFPDLHSELNLSSLELGDSALYFCASSVGLAGGLNNEQFFGPGTRLTVL.

This chain links TRBV27 with TRBJ2-7; 8 nucleotides agree with TRBD2. Germline V gene data show CDR1 as MNHEY and CDR2 as SMNVEV (reference sequence). The CDR3 sequence is 14 residues long. The V and J ends lost 5 bases and 2 bases, in that order; junction bases with no gene match: 5. Here the CDR3 DNA reads TGTGCCAGCAGTCCGGGGGGGGACACCTACGAGCAGTACTTC. Protein sequence: CASSPGGDTYEQYF.